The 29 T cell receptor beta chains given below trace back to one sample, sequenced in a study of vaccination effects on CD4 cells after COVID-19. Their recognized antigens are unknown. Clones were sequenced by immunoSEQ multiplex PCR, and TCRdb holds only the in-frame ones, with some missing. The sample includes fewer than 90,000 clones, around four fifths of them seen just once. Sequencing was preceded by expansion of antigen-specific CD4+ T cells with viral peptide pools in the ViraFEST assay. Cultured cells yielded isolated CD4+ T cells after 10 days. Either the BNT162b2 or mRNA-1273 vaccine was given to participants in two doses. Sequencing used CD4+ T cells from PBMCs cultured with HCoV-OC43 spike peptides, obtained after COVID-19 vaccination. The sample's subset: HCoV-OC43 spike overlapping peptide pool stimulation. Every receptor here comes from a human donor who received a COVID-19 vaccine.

CDR3 loop: CASSLVGTVPSYEQYV. The CDR3 nucleotides are TGTGCCAGCAGCTTGGTAGGGACAGTACCCTCCTACGAGCAGTACGTC. The chain recombines TRBV5-8 with TRBJ2-7, with 7 bases that match TRBD1. The J segment lost 0 bases and the V segment lost 0 bases, leaving 6 bases of the junction unmatched. The CDR3 totals 16 residues. In germline, CDR1 is SGHTS, CDR2 YDEGEE.

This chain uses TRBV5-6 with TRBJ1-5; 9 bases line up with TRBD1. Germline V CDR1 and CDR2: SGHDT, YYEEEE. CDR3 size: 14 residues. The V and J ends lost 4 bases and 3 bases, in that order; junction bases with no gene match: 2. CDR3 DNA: TGTGCCAGCAGCCGGACAGGGGTCAATCAGCCCCAGCATTTT. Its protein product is CASSRTGVNQPQHF. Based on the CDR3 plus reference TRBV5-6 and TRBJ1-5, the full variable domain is DAGVTQSPTHLIKTRGQQVTLRCSPKSGHDTVSWYQQALGQGPQFIFQYYEEEERQRGNFPDRFSGHQFPNYSSELNVNALLLGDSALYLCASSRTGVNQPQHFGDGTRLSIL.

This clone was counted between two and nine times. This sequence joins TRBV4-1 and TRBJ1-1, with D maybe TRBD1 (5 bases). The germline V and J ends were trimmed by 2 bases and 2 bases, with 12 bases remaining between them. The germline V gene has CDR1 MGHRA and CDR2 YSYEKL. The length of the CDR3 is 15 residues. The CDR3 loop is CASSQRDGRNTEAFF. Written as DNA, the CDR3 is TGCGCCAGCAGCCAAAGGGACGGGAGAAACACTGAAGCTTTCTTT.

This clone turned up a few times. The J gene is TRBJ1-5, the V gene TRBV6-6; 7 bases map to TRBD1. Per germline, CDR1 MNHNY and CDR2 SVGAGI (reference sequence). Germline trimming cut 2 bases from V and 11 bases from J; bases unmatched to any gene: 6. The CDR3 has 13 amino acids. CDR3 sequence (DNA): TGTGCCAGCAGTTACGGGACAGCTTCGGCCCAGCATTTT. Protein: CASSYGTASAQHF.

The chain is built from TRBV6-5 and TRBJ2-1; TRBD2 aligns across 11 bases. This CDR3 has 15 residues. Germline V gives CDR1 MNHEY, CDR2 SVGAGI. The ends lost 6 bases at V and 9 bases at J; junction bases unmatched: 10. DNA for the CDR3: TGTGCCAGCAGCCTGATATTAGCGGGGGGGAGTGAGCAGTTCTTC. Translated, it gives CASSLILAGGSEQFF.

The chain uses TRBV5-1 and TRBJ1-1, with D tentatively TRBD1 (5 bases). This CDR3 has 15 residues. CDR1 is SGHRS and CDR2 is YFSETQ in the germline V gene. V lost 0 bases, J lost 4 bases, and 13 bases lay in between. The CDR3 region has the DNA TGCGCCAGCAGCTTGGGCTCGGGGGAGGGCACTGAAGCTTTCTTT. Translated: CASSLGSGEGTEAFF.

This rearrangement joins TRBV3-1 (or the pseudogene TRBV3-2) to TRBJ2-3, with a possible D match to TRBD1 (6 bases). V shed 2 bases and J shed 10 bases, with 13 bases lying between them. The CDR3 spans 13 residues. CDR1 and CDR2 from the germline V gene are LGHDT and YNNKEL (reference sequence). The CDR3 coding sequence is TGTGCCAGCAGCCAACTTAGAGGGGGTTCGCAGTATTTT. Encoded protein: CASSQLRGGSQYF.

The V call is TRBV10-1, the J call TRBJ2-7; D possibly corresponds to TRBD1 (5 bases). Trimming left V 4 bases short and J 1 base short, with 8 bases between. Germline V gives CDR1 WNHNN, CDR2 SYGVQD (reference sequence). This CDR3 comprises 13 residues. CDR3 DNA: TGCGCCAGCAGTGTACGGACATCCTACGAGCAGTACGTC. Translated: CASSVRTSYEQYV.

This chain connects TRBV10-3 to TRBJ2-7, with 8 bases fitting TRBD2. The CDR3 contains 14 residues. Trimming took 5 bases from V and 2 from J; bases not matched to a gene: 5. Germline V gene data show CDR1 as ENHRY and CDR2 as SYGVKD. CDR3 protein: CAISRGGPTYEQYV. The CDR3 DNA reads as TGTGCCATCAGTCGCGGGGGGCCCACCTACGAGCAGTACGTC.

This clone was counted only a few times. CDR3 nucleotides: TGTGCCAGTAAGGGGAGGTATGGCTACACCTTC. Its protein product is CASKGRYGYTF. This chain connects TRBV19 to TRBJ1-2, with D possibly being TRBD1 (5 bases). Germline CDR1 reads LNHDA; CDR2 reads SQIVND (reference sequence). Trimming took off 7 bases at V and 5 bases at J, with 8 bases between the two ends. This CDR3 has 11 amino acids.

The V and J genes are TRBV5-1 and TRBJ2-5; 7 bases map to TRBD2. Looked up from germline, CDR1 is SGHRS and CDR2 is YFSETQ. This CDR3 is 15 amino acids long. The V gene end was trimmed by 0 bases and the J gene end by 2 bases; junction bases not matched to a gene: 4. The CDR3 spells CASSLVAGGQETQYF. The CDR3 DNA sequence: TGCGCCAGCAGCTTGGTAGCGGGTGGGCAAGAGACCCAGTACTTC. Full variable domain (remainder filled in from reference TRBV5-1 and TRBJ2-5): KAGVTQTPRYLIKTRGQQVTLSCSPISGHRSVSWYQQTPGQGLQFLFEYFSETQRNKGNFPGRFSGRQFSNSRSEMNVSTLELGDSALYLCASSLVAGGQETQYFGPGTRLLVL.

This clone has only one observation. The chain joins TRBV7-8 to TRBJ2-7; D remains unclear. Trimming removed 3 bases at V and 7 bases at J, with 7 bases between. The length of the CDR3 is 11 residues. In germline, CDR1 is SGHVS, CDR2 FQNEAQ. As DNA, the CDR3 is TGTGCCAGCAGCTTTGACGGTGAGCAGTACGTC. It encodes CASSFDGEQYV.

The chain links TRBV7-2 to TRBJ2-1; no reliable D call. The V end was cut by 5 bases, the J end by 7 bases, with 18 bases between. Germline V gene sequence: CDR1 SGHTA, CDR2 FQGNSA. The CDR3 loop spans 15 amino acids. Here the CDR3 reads CASSLGSQTWNEQFF. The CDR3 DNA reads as TGTGCCAGCAGCCTCGGGTCCCAAACGTGGAATGAGCAGTTCTTC.

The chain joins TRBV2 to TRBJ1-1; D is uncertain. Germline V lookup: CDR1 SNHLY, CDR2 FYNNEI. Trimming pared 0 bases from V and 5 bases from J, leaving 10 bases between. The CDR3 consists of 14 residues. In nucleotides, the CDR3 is TGTGCCAGCAGTGAAGCGGGAACGGGGACTGAAGCTTTCTTT. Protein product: CASSEAGTGTEAFF. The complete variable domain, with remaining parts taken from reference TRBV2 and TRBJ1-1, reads EPEVTQTPSHQVTQMGQEVILRCVPISNHLYFYWYRQILGQKVEFLVSFYNNEISEKSEIFDDQFSVERPDGSNFTLKIRSTKLEDSAMYFCASSEAGTGTEAFFGQGTRLTVV.

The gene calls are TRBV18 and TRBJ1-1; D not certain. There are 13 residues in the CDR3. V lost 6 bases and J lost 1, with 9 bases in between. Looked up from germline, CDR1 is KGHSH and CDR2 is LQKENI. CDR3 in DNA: TGTGCCAGCTCCGGGCTTCCGAACACTGAAGCTTTCTTT. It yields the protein CASSGLPNTEAFF. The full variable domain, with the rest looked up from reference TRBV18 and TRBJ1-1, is NAGVMQNPRHLVRRRGQEARLRCSPMKGHSHVYWYRQLPEEGLKFMVYLQKENIIDESGMPKERFSAEFPKEGPSILRIQQVVRGDSAAYFCASSGLPNTEAFFGQGTRLTVV.

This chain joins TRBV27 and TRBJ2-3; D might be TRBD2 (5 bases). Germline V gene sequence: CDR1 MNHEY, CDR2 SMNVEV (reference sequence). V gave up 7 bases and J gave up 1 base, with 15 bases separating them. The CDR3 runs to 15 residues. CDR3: CASTHKNGGTDTQYF. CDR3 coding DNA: TGTGCCAGCACGCATAAAAACGGGGGCACAGATACGCAGTATTTT.

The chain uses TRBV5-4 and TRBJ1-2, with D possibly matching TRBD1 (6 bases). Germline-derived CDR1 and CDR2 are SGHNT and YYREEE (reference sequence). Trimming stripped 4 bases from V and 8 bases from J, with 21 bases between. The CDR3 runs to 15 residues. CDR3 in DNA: TGTGCCAGCAGCAAGGCCGGGACACTAAGGGGGGGCTACACCTTC. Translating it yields CASSKAGTLRGGYTF.

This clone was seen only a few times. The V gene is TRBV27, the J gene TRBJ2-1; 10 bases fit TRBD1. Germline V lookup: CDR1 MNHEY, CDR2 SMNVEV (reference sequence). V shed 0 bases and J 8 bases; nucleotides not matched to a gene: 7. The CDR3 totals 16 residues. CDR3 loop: CASSLSKGTGVHEQFF. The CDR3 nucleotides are TGTGCCAGCAGTTTATCGAAAGGGACAGGGGTCCATGAGCAGTTCTTC.

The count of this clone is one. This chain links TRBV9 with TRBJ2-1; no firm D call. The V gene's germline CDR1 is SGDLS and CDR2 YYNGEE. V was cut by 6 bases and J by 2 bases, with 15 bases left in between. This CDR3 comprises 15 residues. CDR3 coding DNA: TGTGCCAGCACCCGGACCGGGCCTCCCTACAATGAGCAGTTCTTC. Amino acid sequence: CASTRTGPPYNEQFF.

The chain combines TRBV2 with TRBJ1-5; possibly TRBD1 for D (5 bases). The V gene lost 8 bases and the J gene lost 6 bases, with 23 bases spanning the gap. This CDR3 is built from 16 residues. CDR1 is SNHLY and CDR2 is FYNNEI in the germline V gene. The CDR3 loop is CASGREQVNSAQPQHF. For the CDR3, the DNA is TGTGCCAGCGGTAGAGAACAGGTGAATTCTGCTCAGCCCCAGCATTTT.

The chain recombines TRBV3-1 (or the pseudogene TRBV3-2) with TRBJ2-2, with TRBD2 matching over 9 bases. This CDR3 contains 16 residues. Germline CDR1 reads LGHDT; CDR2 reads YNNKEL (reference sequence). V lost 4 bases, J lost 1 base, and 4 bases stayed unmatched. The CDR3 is CASSRSSGVNTGELFF. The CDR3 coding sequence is TGTGCCAGCAGCCGTTCTAGCGGGGTGAACACCGGGGAGCTGTTTTTT.

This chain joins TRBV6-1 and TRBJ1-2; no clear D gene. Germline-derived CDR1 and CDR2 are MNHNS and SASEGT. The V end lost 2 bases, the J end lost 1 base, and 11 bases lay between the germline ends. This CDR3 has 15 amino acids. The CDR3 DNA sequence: TGTGCCAGCAGTGAACCGGGGAGTCTTAACTATGGCTACACCTTC. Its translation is CASSEPGSLNYGYTF.

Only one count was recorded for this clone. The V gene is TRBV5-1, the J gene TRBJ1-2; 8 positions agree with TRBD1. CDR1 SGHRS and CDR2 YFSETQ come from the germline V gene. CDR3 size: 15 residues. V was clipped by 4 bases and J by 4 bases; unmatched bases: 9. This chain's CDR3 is CASSALTGAGYGYTF. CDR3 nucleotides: TGCGCCAGCAGCGCCCTGACAGGGGCGGGCTATGGCTACACCTTC. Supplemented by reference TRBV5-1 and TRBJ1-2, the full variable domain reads KAGVTQTPRYLIKTRGQQVTLSCSPISGHRSVSWYQQTPGQGLQFLFEYFSETQRNKGNFPGRFSGRQFSNSRSEMNVSTLELGDSALYLCASSALTGAGYGYTFGSGTRLTVV.

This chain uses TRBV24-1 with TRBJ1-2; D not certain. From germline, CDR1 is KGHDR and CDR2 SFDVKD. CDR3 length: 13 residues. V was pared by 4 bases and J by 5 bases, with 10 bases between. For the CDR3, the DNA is TGTGCCACCAGTGACTCGGGAGGATATGGCTACACCTTC. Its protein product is CATSDSGGYGYTF.

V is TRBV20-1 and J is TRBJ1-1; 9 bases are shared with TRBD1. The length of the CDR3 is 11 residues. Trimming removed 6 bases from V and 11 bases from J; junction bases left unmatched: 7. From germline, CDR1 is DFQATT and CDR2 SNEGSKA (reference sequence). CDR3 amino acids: CSATDRGMAFF. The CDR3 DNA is TGCAGTGCCACGGACAGGGGAATGGCTTTCTTT.

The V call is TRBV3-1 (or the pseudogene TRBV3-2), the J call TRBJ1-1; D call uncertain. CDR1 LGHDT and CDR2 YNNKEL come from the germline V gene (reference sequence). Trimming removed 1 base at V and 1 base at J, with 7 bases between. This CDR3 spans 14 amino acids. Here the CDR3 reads CASSQGAGNTEAFF. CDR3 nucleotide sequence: TGTGCCAGCAGCCAAGGCGCGGGGAACACTGAAGCTTTCTTT.

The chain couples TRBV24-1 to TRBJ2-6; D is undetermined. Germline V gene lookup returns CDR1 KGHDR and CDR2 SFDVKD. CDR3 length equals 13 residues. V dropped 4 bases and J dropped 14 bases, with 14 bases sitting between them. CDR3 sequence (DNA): TGTGCCACCAGTGACCGAAAAACAGAAATCCTGACTTTC. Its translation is CATSDRKTEILTF.

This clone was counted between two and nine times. The CDR3 DNA sequence: TGTGCCTGGAGTGTAGAGGCTAACTATGGCTACACCTTC. Its translation: CAWSVEANYGYTF. The chain is built from TRBV30 and TRBJ1-2; D is ambiguous. V gave up 0 bases and J gave up 0 bases, with 5 bases separating them. CDR3 length equals 13 residues. Germline V lookup: CDR1 GTSNPN, CDR2 SVGIG (reference sequence).

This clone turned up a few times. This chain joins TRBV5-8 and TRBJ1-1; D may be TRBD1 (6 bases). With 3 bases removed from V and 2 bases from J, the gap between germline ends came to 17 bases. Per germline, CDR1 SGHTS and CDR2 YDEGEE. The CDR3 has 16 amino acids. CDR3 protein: CASSSLRAGTNTEAFF. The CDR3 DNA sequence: TGTGCCAGCAGCTCCCTGCGGGCAGGGACAAACACTGAAGCTTTCTTT. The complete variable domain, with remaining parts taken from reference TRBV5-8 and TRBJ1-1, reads EAGVTQSPTHLIKTRGQQATLRCSPISGHTSVYWYQQALGLGLQFLLWYDEGEERNRGNFPPRFSGRQFPNYSSELNVNALELEDSALYLCASSSLRAGTNTEAFFGQGTRLTVV.